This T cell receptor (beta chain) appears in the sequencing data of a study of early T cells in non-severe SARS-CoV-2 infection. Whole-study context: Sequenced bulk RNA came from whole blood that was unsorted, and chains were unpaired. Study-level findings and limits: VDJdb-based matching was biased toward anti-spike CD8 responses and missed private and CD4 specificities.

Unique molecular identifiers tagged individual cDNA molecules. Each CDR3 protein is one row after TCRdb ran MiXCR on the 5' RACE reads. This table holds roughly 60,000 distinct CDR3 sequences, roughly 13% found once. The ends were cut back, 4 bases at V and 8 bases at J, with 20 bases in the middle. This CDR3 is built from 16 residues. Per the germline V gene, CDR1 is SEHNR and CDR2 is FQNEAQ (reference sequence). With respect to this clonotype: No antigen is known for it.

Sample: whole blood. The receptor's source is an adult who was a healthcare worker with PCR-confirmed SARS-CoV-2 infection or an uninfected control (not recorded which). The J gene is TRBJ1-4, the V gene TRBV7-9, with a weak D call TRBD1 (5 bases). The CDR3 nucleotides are TGTGCCAGCAGCTCGACGAGGGGAGTAGCCGTCGAAAAACTGTTTTTT. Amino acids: CASSSTRGVAVEKLFF.